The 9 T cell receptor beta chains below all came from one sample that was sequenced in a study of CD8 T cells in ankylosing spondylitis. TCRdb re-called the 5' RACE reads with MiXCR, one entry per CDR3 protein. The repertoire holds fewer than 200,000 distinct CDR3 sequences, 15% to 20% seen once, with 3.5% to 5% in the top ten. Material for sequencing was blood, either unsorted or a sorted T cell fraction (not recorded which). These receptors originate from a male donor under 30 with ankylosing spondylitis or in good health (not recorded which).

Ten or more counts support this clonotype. CDR3 nucleotides: TGTGCCAGCAGTTTGAGGGAAATCCGGGAGACCCAGTACTTC. It translates to CASSLREIRETQYF. The chain joins TRBV12-3 or TRBV12-4 to TRBJ2-5; perhaps TRBD2 as D (5 bases). Trimming removed 3 bases at V and 5 bases at J, with 13 bases between. This CDR3 is built from 14 residues.

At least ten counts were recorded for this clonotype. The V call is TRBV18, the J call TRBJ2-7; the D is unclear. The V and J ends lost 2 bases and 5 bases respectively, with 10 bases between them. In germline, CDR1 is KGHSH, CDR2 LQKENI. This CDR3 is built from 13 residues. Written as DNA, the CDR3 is TGTGCCAGCTCACCATTCCAGGCGAACGAGCAGTACTTC. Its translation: CASSPFQANEQYF.

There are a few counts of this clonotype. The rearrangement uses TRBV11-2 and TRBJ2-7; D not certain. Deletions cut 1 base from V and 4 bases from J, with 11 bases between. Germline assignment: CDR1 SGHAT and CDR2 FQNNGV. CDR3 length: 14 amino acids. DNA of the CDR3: TGTGCCAGCAGCTTAGTTGCCACGCGGTACGAGCAGTACTTC. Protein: CASSLVATRYEQYF.

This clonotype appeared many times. The CDR3 loop reads CARSTGGSDSPLHF. In DNA, the CDR3 is TGTGCCAGGTCGACAGGGGGCTCGGATTCACCCCTCCACTTT. The genes are TRBV2 and TRBJ1-6; 10 positions agree with TRBD1. V dropped 9 bases and J dropped 8; count of bases not matched to a gene: 7. Germline V lookup: CDR1 SNHLY, CDR2 FYNNEI. CDR3 size: 14 residues.

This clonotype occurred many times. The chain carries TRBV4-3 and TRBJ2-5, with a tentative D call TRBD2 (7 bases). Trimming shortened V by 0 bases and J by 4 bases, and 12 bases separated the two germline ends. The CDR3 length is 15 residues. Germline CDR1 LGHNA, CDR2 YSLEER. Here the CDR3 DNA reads TGCGCCAGCAGCCAAGATACGGGGGGCGCAGAGACCCAGTACTTC. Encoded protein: CASSQDTGGAETQYF.

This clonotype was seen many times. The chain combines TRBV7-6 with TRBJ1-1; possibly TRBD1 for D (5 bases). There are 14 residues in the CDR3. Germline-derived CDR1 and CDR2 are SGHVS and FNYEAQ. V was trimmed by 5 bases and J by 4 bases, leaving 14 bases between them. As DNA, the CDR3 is TGTGCCAGCAGCGGAGCGGGGGGGGGCACTGAAGCTTTCTTT. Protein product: CASSGAGGGTEAFF.

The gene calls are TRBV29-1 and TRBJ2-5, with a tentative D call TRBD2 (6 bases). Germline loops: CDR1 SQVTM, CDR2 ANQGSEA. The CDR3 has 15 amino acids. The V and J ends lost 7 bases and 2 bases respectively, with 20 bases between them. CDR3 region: CSALDYGSPQETQYF. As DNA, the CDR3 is TGCAGCGCGTTGGACTACGGGAGCCCTCAAGAGACCCAGTACTTC.

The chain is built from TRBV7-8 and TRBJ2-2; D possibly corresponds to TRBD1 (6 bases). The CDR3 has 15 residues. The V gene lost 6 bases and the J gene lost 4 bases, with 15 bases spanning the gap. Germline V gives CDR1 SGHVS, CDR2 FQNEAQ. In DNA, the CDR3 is TGTGCCAGCAGACAAGACAGGAGTGTCACCGGGGAGCTGTTTTTT. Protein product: CASRQDRSVTGELFF.

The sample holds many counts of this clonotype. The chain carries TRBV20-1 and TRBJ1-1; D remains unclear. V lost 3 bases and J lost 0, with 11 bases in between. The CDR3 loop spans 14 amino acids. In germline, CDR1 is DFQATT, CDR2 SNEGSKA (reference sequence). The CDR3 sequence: CSASGRRMNTEAFF. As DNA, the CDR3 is TGCAGTGCTAGTGGGCGGCGAATGAACACTGAAGCTTTCTTT.